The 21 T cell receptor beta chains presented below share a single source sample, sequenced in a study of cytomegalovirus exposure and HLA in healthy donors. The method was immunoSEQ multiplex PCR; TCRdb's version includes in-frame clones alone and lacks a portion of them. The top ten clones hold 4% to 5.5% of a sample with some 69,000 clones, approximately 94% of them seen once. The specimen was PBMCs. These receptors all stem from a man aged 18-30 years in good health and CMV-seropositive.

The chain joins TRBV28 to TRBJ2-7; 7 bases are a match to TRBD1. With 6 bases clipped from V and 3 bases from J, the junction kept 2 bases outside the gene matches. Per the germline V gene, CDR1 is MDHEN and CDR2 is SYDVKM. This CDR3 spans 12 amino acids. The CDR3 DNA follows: TGTGCCAGCAGCCCAGGGGGCTACGAGCAGTACTTC. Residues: CASSPGGYEQYF.

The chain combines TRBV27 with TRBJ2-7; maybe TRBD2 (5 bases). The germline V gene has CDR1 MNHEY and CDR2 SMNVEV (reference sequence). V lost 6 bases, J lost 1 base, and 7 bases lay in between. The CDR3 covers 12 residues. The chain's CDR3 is CASSSGSYEQYF. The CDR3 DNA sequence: TGTGCCAGCAGCTCGGGATCCTACGAGCAGTACTTC.

As DNA, the CDR3 is TGTGCCAGCAGCTCCTGGCGCACAGATACGCAGTATTTT. Its protein product is CASSSWRTDTQYF. V is TRBV7-2 and J is TRBJ2-3; unclear D gene. The CDR3 consists of 13 residues. V gave up 4 bases and J gave up 1 base, with 6 bases separating them. Per the germline V gene, CDR1 is SGHTA and CDR2 is FQGNSA. The entire variable domain, with the rest obtained from reference TRBV7-2 and TRBJ2-3, is as follows: GAGVSQSPSNKVTEKGKDVELRCDPISGHTALYWYRQSLGQGLEFLIYFQGNSAPDKSGLPSDRFSAERTGGSVSTLTIQRTQQEDSAVYLCASSSWRTDTQYFGPGTRLTVL.

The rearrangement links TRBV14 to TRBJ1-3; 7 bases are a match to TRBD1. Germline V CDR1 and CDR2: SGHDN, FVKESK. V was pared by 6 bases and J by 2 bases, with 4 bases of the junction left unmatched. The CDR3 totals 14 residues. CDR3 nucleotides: TGTGCCAGCAGTCGAGGGGGCACTGGAAACACCATATATTTT. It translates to CASSRGGTGNTIYF.

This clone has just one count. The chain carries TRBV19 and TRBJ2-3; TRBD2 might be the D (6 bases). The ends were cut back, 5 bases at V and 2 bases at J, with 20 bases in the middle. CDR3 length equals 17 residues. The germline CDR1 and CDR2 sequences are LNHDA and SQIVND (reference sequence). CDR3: CASSASGVPKHTDTQYF. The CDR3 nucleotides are TGTGCCAGTAGTGCCTCGGGGGTCCCCAAGCACACAGATACGCAGTATTTT.

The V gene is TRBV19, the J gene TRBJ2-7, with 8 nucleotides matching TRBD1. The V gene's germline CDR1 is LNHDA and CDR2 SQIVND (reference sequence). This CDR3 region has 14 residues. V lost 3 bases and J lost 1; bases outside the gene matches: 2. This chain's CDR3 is CASSIRDRSYEQYF. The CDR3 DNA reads TGTGCCAGTAGTATCCGGGACAGGTCCTACGAGCAGTACTTC.

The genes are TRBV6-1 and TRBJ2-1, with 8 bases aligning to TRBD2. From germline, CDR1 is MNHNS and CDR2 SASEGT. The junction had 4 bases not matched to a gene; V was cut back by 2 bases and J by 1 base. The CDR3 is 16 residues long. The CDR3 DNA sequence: TGTGCCAGCAGTGAAACTGCGGGGGGTTCCTACAATGAGCAGTTCTTC. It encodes CASSETAGGSYNEQFF.

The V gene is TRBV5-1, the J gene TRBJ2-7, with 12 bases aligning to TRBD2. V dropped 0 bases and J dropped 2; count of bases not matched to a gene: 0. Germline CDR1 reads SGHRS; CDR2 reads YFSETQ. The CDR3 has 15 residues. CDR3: CASSLGTSGTYEQYF. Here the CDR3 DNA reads TGCGCCAGCAGCTTGGGGACTAGCGGGACCTACGAGCAGTACTTC.

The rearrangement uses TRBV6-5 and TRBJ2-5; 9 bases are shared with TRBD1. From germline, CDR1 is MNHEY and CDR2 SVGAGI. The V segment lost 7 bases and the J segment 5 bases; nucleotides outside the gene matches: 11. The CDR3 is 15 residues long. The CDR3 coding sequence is TGTGCCAGCACCGCAACGACAGGGGGAGGGGAGACCCAGTACTTC. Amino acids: CASTATTGGGETQYF.

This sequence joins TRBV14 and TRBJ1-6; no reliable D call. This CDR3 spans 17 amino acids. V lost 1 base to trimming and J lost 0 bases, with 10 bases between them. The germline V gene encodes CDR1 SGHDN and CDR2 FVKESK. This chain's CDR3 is CASSQAGVGSYNSPLHF. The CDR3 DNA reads TGTGCCAGCAGCCAAGCAGGCGTCGGCTCCTATAATTCACCCCTCCACTTT.

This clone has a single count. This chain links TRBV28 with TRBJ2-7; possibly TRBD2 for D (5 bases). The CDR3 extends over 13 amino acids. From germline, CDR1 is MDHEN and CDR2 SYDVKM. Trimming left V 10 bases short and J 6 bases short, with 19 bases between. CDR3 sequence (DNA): TGTGCCACCCAGTCCCGGGGAATCCGCGAGCAGTACTTC. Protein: CATQSRGIREQYF.

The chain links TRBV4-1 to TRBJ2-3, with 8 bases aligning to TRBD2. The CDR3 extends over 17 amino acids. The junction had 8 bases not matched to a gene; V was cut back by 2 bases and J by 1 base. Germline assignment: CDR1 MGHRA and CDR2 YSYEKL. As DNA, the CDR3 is TGCGCCAGCAGCCAACCTAATCCAGCGGGAGGCACAGATACGCAGTATTTT. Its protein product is CASSQPNPAGGTDTQYF.

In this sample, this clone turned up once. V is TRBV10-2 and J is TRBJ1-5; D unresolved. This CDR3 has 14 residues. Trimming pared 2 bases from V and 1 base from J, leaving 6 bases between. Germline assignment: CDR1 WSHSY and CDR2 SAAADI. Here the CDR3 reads CASSEVISNQPQHF. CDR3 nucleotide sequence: TGCGCCAGCAGTGAGGTTATCAGCAATCAGCCCCAGCATTTT.

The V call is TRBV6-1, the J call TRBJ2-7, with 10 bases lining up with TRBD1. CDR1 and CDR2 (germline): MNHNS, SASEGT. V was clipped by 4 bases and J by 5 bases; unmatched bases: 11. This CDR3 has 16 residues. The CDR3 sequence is CASSAVGTGVRDEQYF. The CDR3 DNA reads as TGTGCCAGCAGTGCTGTAGGGACAGGGGTTAGGGACGAGCAGTACTTC.

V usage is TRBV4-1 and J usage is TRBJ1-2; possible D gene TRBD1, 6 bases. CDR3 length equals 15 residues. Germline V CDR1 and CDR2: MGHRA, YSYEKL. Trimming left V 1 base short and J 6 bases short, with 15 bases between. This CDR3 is CASSQGGGASDGYTF. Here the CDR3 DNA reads TGCGCCAGCAGCCAAGGCGGGGGGGCCTCTGATGGCTACACCTTC.

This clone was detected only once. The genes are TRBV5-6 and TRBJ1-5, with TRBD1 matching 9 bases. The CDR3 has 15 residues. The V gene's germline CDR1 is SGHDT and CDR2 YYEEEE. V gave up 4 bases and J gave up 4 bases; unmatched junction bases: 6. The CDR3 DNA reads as TGTGCCAGCAGCGAAATGGGACAGGGTAATCAGCCCCAGCATTTT. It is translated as CASSEMGQGNQPQHF.

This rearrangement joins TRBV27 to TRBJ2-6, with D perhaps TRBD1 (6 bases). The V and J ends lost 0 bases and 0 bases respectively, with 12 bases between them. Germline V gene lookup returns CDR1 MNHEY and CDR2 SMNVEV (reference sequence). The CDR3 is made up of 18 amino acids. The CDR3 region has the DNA TGTGCCAGCAGTTTATCGACACAGGGATACTCTGGGGCCAACGTCCTGACTTTC. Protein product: CASSLSTQGYSGANVLTF.

The CDR3 region has the DNA TGTGCCAGCAGCTTAGCGGGGGGGGCCCTAGATACGCAGTATTTT. It codes for CASSLAGGALDTQYF. The chain has TRBV11-3 and TRBJ2-3; 8 nucleotides line up with TRBD2. The CDR3 has 15 amino acids. V dropped 1 base and J dropped 5; count of bases not matched to a gene: 5. CDR1 and CDR2 (germline): SGHNT, YENEEA.

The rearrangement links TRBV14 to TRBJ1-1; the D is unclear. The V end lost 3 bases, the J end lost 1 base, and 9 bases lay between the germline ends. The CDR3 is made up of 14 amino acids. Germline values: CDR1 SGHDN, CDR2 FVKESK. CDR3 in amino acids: CASSHEQKNTEAFF. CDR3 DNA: TGTGCCAGCAGCCATGAACAGAAGAACACTGAAGCTTTCTTT.

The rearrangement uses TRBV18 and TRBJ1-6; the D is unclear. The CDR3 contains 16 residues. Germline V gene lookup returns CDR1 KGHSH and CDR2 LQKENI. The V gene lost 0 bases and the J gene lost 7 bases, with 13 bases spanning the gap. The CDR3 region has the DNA TGTGCCAGCTCACCACCGGCTAGTAGTCGAAATTCACCCCTCCACTTT. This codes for CASSPPASSRNSPLHF. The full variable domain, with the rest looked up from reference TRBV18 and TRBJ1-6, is NAGVMQNPRHLVRRRGQEARLRCSPMKGHSHVYWYRQLPEEGLKFMVYLQKENIIDESGMPKERFSAEFPKEGPSILRIQQVVRGDSAAYFCASSPPASSRNSPLHFGNGTRLTVT.

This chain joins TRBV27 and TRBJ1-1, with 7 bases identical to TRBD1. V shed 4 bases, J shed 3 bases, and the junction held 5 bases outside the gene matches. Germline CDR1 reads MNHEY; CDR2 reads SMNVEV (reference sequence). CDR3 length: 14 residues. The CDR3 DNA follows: TGTGCCAGCAGTTACAGGGGATGGCACACTGAAGCTTTCTTT. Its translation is CASSYRGWHTEAFF.